This T cell receptor beta chain was sequenced for a study of blood T cell repertoires in COVID-19. Looking at the study overall: The United States, Italy and Spain provided the acute and convalescent COVID-19 samples. The cDNA or gDNA used as material had been derived from T cells, B-cell-depleted T cells, or PBMCs.

Original analysis: Estimation of nucleated cell counts relied on the amplification of reference gene primers. Profiled with immunoSEQ multiplex PCR; TCRdb holds only in-frame clones, not every one. Clonal size and the V and J genes are those of that table, whereas D and trimming came from the DNA. The profile shows 70,000 to 95,000 clones, roughly nine tenths of them singletons. The TCR sequence derives from a woman aged 80 or over with active COVID-19. Source material: peripheral blood.

The CDR3 loop is CASSLQGREQYF. CDR3 nucleotide sequence: TGCGCCAGCAGCTTACAGGGGCGCGAGCAGTACTTC. V usage is TRBV5-1 and J usage is TRBJ2-7, with 7 bases that match TRBD1. CDR1 and CDR2 (germline): SGHRS, YFSETQ. The CDR3 has 12 residues. V was pared by 2 bases and J by 6 bases, with 2 bases of the junction left unmatched.